The 26 T cell receptor beta chains below were found in one sample sequenced in a study of T cell responses to AZD1222 COVID-19 vaccine. Sequencing was performed with immunoSEQ multiplex PCR; in TCRdb, only in-frame clones are kept and a portion is missing. The table includes 15,000 to 17,000 clones, less than 90% detected once. The sequenced sample was peripheral blood, obtained 28 days after the second AZD1222 dose. These receptor sequences come from an adult who received the AZD1222 COVID-19 vaccine.

V is TRBV4-3 and J is TRBJ1-3; D not certain. Germline CDR1 reads LGHNA; CDR2 reads YSLEER. Deletions cut 3 bases from V and 1 base from J, with 13 bases between. CDR3 length equals 16 residues. CDR3 nucleotide sequence: TGCGCCAGCAGCCAGAACCACTTGATGTCTGGAAACACCATATATTTT. This translates into CASSQNHLMSGNTIYF.

The chain uses TRBV6-6 and TRBJ1-4, with 8 bases lining up with TRBD1. The CDR3 runs to 15 residues. Germline CDR1 MNHNY, CDR2 SVGAGI (reference sequence). V was pared by 10 bases and J by 2 bases, with 9 bases of the junction left unmatched. The DNA for the CDR3 is TGTGCCATCCAGGGGGCCCCAGTGACTAATGAAAAACTGTTTTTT. This gives the protein CAIQGAPVTNEKLFF.

For this clone: Germline is not matched at one junction end, which may reflect a read error. The chain is built from TRBV27 and TRBJ1-2, with TRBD1 identical over 7 bases. Looked up from germline, CDR1 is MNHEY and CDR2 is SMNVEV (reference sequence). The CDR3 is made up of 12 amino acids. The CDR3 reads CASSPPVGGFTF. CDR3 nucleotide sequence: TGTGCCAGCAGTCCCCCGGTAGGGGGCTTCACCTTC.

The genes are TRBV30 and TRBJ1-4; a possible D gene is TRBD1 (5 bases). The V gene lost 0 bases and the J gene lost 5 bases, with 10 bases spanning the gap. The CDR3 has 14 amino acids. Looked up from germline, CDR1 is GTSNPN and CDR2 is SVGIG (reference sequence). CDR3 residues: CAWSVQAGNEKLFF. The CDR3 nucleotides read TGTGCCTGGAGTGTACAGGCGGGAAATGAAAAACTGTTTTTT.

This sequence joins TRBV9 and TRBJ2-1; 9 nucleotides agree with TRBD2. The CDR3 spans 17 residues. Per germline, CDR1 SGDLS and CDR2 YYNGEE. The trim removed 0 bases at V and 6 bases at J, leaving 10 bases unmatched. CDR3 nucleotide sequence: TGTGCCAGCAGCGTAGTCGGTAGCGGGAGCCCCTCCAATGAGCAGTTCTTC. It translates to CASSVVGSGSPSNEQFF.

The chain is built from TRBV7-2 and TRBJ1-1; D remains ambiguous. CDR3 length: 14 amino acids. Trimming removed 1 base at V and 0 bases at J, with 6 bases between. The germline V gene encodes CDR1 SGHTA and CDR2 FQGNSA. The CDR3 reads CASSLGSLNTEAFF. Here the CDR3 DNA reads TGTGCCAGCAGCTTAGGAAGCCTGAACACTGAAGCTTTCTTT.

The chain joins TRBV19 to TRBJ1-2; 7 bases fit TRBD1. Germline values: CDR1 LNHDA, CDR2 SQIVND (reference sequence). J lost 5 bases, V lost 3 bases, and 3 bases had no gene match. The CDR3 contains 13 residues. CDR3 coding DNA: TGTGCCAGTAGTATCGACAGGGTGTATGGCTACACCTTC. Amino acid sequence: CASSIDRVYGYTF.

The table lists this clone with a count of one. V gene TRBV29-1 combines with J gene TRBJ2-1; 7 bases match TRBD1. Unmatched junction bases numbered 6, after V lost 4 bases and J lost 6 bases. This CDR3 spans 13 amino acids. Germline CDR1 is SQVTM and CDR2 is ANQGSEA. The CDR3 reads CSVGKAGGNEQFF. In nucleotides, the CDR3 is TGCAGCGTTGGCAAGGCAGGGGGCAATGAGCAGTTCTTC.

The sample holds a few counts of this clone. The rearrangement uses TRBV28 and TRBJ1-2; a weak D match, TRBD1 (6 bases). Germline assignment: CDR1 MDHEN and CDR2 SYDVKM. There are 15 residues in the CDR3. V was trimmed by 8 bases and J by 4 bases, leaving 20 bases between them. The CDR3 DNA reads as TGTGCCAGCTTTGACGGGACATCCCCCCTCTATGGCTACACCTTC. Amino acid sequence: CASFDGTSPLYGYTF.

DNA of the CDR3: TGTGCCAGCTCACCCGCCGGAGGGGGGCCCCAGCATTTT. Translating gives CASSPAGGGPQHF. The rearrangement links TRBV18 to TRBJ1-5, with a tentative D call TRBD1 (6 bases). The V gene lost 3 bases and the J gene lost 9 bases, with 12 bases spanning the gap. Germline lookup yields CDR1 KGHSH and CDR2 LQKENI. CDR3 length: 13 amino acids.

The V gene is TRBV2, the J gene TRBJ2-7; D might be TRBD1 (6 bases). The V end lost 7 bases, the J end lost 0 bases, and 13 bases lay between the germline ends. Germline V gene lookup returns CDR1 SNHLY and CDR2 FYNNEI. The CDR3 consists of 14 residues. The CDR3 DNA is TGTGCCAGCAAGGGGCAGGGGCTCTCCTACGAGCAGTACTTC. Amino acids: CASKGQGLSYEQYF. The variable domain in full, with the rest retrieved from reference TRBV2 and TRBJ2-7, is EPEVTQTPSHQVTQMGQEVILRCVPISNHLYFYWYRQILGQKVEFLVSFYNNEISEKSEIFDDQFSVERPDGSNFTLKIRSTKLEDSAMYFCASKGQGLSYEQYFGPGTRLTVT.

The chain recombines TRBV7-8 with TRBJ2-7, with TRBD2 matching over 11 bases. V shed 6 bases, J shed 5 bases, and the junction held 6 bases outside the gene matches. This CDR3 region has 14 residues. CDR1 SGHVS and CDR2 FQNEAQ come from the germline V gene. The CDR3 nucleotides are TGTGCCAGCAGACTAACTAGCGGGAGTAACGAGCAGTACTTC. Its translation is CASRLTSGSNEQYF.

This clone has a handful of counts. The V and J genes are TRBV7-9 and TRBJ1-2, with a weak D call TRBD1 (6 bases). Per the germline V gene, CDR1 is SEHNR and CDR2 is FQNEAQ (reference sequence). There are 13 residues in the CDR3. V was shortened by 7 bases and J by 10 bases, with 19 bases between the two germline ends. The CDR3 DNA sequence: TGTGCCAGCACCTCTGGGAGTAGGGGGACCTACACCTTC. Translated, it gives CASTSGSRGTYTF.

The CDR3 loop is CASSPPGGQPQHF. In DNA, the CDR3 is TGTGCCAGCAGCCCGCCGGGGGGTCAGCCCCAGCATTTT. V usage is TRBV7-2 and J usage is TRBJ1-5, with D maybe TRBD1 (5 bases). Germline CDR1 SGHTA, CDR2 FQGNSA. The CDR3 is 13 residues long. Trimming stripped 5 bases from V and 6 bases from J, with 11 bases between.

The genes are TRBV4-3 and TRBJ1-2, with unresolved D. The germline CDR1 and CDR2 sequences are LGHNA and YSLEER. Trimming shortened V by 4 bases and J by 4 bases, and 13 bases separated the two germline ends. This CDR3 region has 14 residues. Here the CDR3 DNA reads TGCGCCAGCAGCCCCAGGCCCGCCGGCTATGGCTACACCTTC. Protein sequence: CASSPRPAGYGYTF.

This clone was counted a single time. J is TRBJ2-5 and V is TRBV29-1; 10 nucleotides agree with TRBD2. Germline CDR1 and CDR2: SQVTM and ANQGSEA. The CDR3 has 15 residues. With V trimmed by 2 bases and J by 2 bases, 5 bases remained unmatched. CDR3 residues: CSVEKREGLQETQYF. The CDR3, as DNA: TGCAGCGTTGAAAAGCGGGAGGGCCTACAAGAGACCCAGTACTTC. Using reference TRBV29-1 and TRBJ2-5 for the parts outside the CDR3, the full variable domain is SAVISQKPSRDICQRGTSLTIQCQVDSQVTMMFWYRQQPGQSLTLIATANQGSEATYESGFVIDKFPISRPNLTFSTLTVSNMSPEDSSIYLCSVEKREGLQETQYFGPGTRLLVL.

The rearrangement joins TRBV19 to TRBJ1-3; the D is unclear. Trimming removed 3 bases from V and 1 base from J, with 13 bases in between. There are 16 residues in the CDR3. Germline-derived CDR1 and CDR2 are LNHDA and SQIVND (reference sequence). The CDR3 region is CASSIGLISSGNTIYF. The DNA for the CDR3 is TGTGCCAGTAGTATTGGTCTCATCTCGTCTGGAAACACCATATATTTT.

The chain uses TRBV24-1 and TRBJ2-7, with 13 bases that match TRBD2. Germline lookup yields CDR1 KGHDR and CDR2 SFDVKD. CDR3 length equals 15 residues. Trimming cost V 7 bases and J 3 bases; bases outside gene matches: 5. CDR3 protein: CATRLGLAGYYEQYF. The CDR3 DNA follows: TGTGCCACCAGATTGGGACTAGCGGGATACTACGAGCAGTACTTC.

The chain has TRBV18 and TRBJ2-7; 7 bases agree with TRBD2. The CDR3 contains 14 residues. Losses at the gene ends were 6 bases for V and 5 bases for J; bases not matched to a gene: 10. Per germline, CDR1 KGHSH and CDR2 LQKENI. The CDR3 is CASSLQREGHEQYF. CDR3 DNA sequence: TGTGCCAGCTCCCTACAGCGGGAAGGCCACGAGCAGTACTTC.

The rearrangement links TRBV7-8 to TRBJ1-1, with D perhaps matching TRBD1 (5 bases). The CDR3 runs 13 residues. CDR1 is SGHVS, CDR2 FQNEAQ, per germline. V dropped 1 base and J dropped 5 bases, with 8 bases sitting between them. CDR3 in DNA: TGTGCCAGCAGCTTAGAGGGGCGGACTGAAGCTTTCTTT. Translation gives CASSLEGRTEAFF.

V usage is TRBV24-1 and J usage is TRBJ2-3; TRBD2 matches 9 bases. Germline trimming cut 3 bases from V and 6 bases from J; bases unmatched to any gene: 3. CDR1 is KGHDR and CDR2 is SFDVKD in the germline V gene. The CDR3 has 14 amino acids. The DNA of the CDR3 is TGTGCCACCAGTGATAGCGGGAGGAGCGATACGCAGTATTTT. Its translation is CATSDSGRSDTQYF.

V gene TRBV7-2 combines with J gene TRBJ2-2; 7 bases map to TRBD2. Germline V gives CDR1 SGHTA, CDR2 FQGNSA. The junction had 9 bases not matched to a gene; V was cut back by 1 base and J by 1 base. CDR3 size: 18 residues. CDR3 sequence reads: CASSLGRLAGLNTGELFF. DNA for the CDR3: TGTGCCAGCAGCTTAGGTCGGTTAGCGGGCTTGAACACCGGGGAGCTGTTTTTT. The full variable domain, with the rest looked up from reference TRBV7-2 and TRBJ2-2, is GAGVSQSPSNKVTEKGKDVELRCDPISGHTALYWYRQSLGQGLEFLIYFQGNSAPDKSGLPSDRFSAERTGGSVSTLTIQRTQQEDSAVYLCASSLGRLAGLNTGELFFGEGSRLTVL.

The chain couples TRBV7-3 to TRBJ1-1; the match to TRBD1 covers 8 bases. From germline, CDR1 is SGHTA and CDR2 FQGTGA. V lost 2 bases, J lost 2 bases, and 1 base stayed unmatched. The CDR3 loop spans 14 amino acids. CDR3 coding DNA: TGTGCCAGCAGCTTAGGACAGGGAAACACTGAAGCTTTCTTT. Amino acid sequence: CASSLGQGNTEAFF.

The chain combines TRBV6-2 or TRBV6-3 with TRBJ1-6; 8 bases agree with TRBD1. V was clipped by 4 bases and J by 7 bases; unmatched bases: 6. The CDR3 covers 15 residues. Germline-derived CDR1 and CDR2 are MNHEY and SVGEGT. CDR3 DNA: TGTGCCAGCAGTTCACCGGGACAGGTCAATTCACCCCTCCACTTT. It is translated as CASSSPGQVNSPLHF.

In this sample, this clone turned up once. The chain links TRBV6-5 to TRBJ1-6; TRBD1 might be the D (6 bases). The CDR3 has 14 amino acids. CDR1 is MNHEY and CDR2 is SVGAGI in the germline V gene. Deletions cut 6 bases from V and 7 bases from J, with 13 bases between. CDR3 nucleotides: TGTGCCAGCAGGGGCAGGGGCTACAATTCACCCCTCCACTTT. It translates to CASRGRGYNSPLHF.

This rearrangement joins TRBV2 to TRBJ1-3; D gene unclear. CDR3 length: 16 residues. Germline lookup yields CDR1 SNHLY and CDR2 FYNNEI. V gave up 3 bases and J gave up 4 bases, with 16 bases separating them. This chain's CDR3 is CASSDRPRVDGNTIYF. The CDR3 DNA sequence: TGTGCCAGCAGTGATCGGCCGAGAGTAGACGGAAACACCATATATTTT.